The 20 T cell receptor beta chains below all came from one sample that was sequenced in a study of blood T cell repertoires in COVID-19. The data were produced by immunoSEQ multiplex PCR, yet TCRdb's version contains in-frame clones alone and is incomplete. The table shows roughly 60,000 clones, with approximately 91% occurring only once. The sample was peripheral blood. These receptors were collected from a man aged 55 to 69 with active COVID-19.

The rearrangement joins TRBV27 to TRBJ2-7; weak D call: TRBD2 (6 bases). This CDR3 is built from 14 residues. Trimming left V 7 bases short and J 2 bases short, with 15 bases between. CDR1 and CDR2 (germline): MNHEY, SMNVEV (reference sequence). The CDR3 DNA follows: TGTGCCAGCACAACGCGGGGCAAAGCCTACGAGCAGTACTTC. Translated: CASTTRGKAYEQYF.

The chain employs TRBV27 and TRBJ1-2; D remains ambiguous. CDR3 length: 13 amino acids. Between the trimmed V and J ends, which lost 3 bases and 7 bases, there was a span of 12 bases. Germline CDR1 reads MNHEY; CDR2 reads SMNVEV (reference sequence). The CDR3 DNA follows: TGTGCCAGCAGTTTCACGGGTCTCGGTGGCTACACCTTC. It yields the protein CASSFTGLGGYTF.

This rearrangement joins TRBV18 to TRBJ1-1; perhaps TRBD1 as D (5 bases). V lost 2 bases and J 7 bases, leaving 11 bases between the germline ends. Looked up from germline, CDR1 is KGHSH and CDR2 is LQKENI. There are 13 residues in the CDR3. The CDR3 DNA is TGTGCCAGCTCACCAACAGCGACAGTTGAAGCTTTCTTT. Translation gives CASSPTATVEAFF.

Here the CDR3 DNA reads TGTGCCAGCAGTCCTCGGACAGGGACCAATGAAAAACTGTTTTTT. Its translation is CASSPRTGTNEKLFF. The chain combines TRBV6-5 with TRBJ1-4, with 8 positions matching TRBD1. Germline V gene data show CDR1 as MNHEY and CDR2 as SVGAGI. The length of the CDR3 is 15 residues. Unmatched junction bases numbered 7, after V lost 5 bases and J lost 5 bases.

This clone was counted once. The chain couples TRBV18 to TRBJ1-2; 9 bases agree with TRBD1. There are 16 residues in the CDR3. Losses at the gene ends were 2 bases for V and 2 bases for J; bases not matched to a gene: 6. Germline V gives CDR1 KGHSH, CDR2 LQKENI. In DNA, the CDR3 is TGTGCCAGCTCACCAGACAGACAGGGGGAGAACTATGGCTACACCTTC. This translates into CASSPDRQGENYGYTF.

This clone was counted between two and nine times. The chain has TRBV6-2 or TRBV6-3 and TRBJ1-5; D remains ambiguous. The CDR3 consists of 18 residues. Germline CDR1 and CDR2: MNHEY and SVGEGT. The ends were cut back, 4 bases at V and 3 bases at J, with 22 bases in the middle. The CDR3 region has the DNA TGTGCCAGCAGTTTCACTCCGACGGAAACACGACACAATCAGCCCCAGCATTTT. It codes for CASSFTPTETRHNQPQHF.

The V call is TRBV2, the J call TRBJ2-3; D is perhaps TRBD2 (6 bases). The CDR3 runs to 16 residues. V dropped 1 base and J dropped 6 bases, with 17 bases sitting between them. Germline V gene data show CDR1 as SNHLY and CDR2 as FYNNEI. Here the CDR3 reads CASSEDTRRAEDTQYF. CDR3 DNA sequence: TGTGCCAGCAGTGAAGACACGAGGAGGGCGGAGGATACGCAGTATTTT.

The chain employs TRBV6-5 and TRBJ1-4; D is undetermined. Deletions cut 10 bases from V and 3 bases from J, with 12 bases between. Germline values: CDR1 MNHEY, CDR2 SVGAGI. This CDR3 has 13 residues. CDR3 in amino acids: CATAPGANEKLFF. In nucleotides, the CDR3 is TGTGCCACCGCCCCCGGGGCTAATGAAAAACTGTTTTTT.

This chain joins TRBV10-1 and TRBJ2-7, with 10 bases matching TRBD2. V gave up 4 bases and J gave up 6 bases; unmatched junction bases: 3. Germline assignment: CDR1 WNHNN and CDR2 SYGVQD (reference sequence). The CDR3 contains 13 residues. DNA for the CDR3: TGCGCCAGCAGTGGAGCGGGAGGGTTCGAGCAGTACTTC. Residues: CASSGAGGFEQYF.

The chain couples TRBV3-1 (or the pseudogene TRBV3-2) to TRBJ2-1, with 9 positions matching TRBD1. The CDR3 sequence is 15 residues long. With 5 bases clipped from V and 3 bases from J, the junction kept 5 bases outside the gene matches. Per germline, CDR1 LGHDT and CDR2 YNNKEL (reference sequence). CDR3 amino acids: CASSSSGQGYNEQFF. CDR3 sequence (DNA): TGTGCCAGCAGCTCCTCGGGACAGGGCTACAATGAGCAGTTCTTC.

The chain employs TRBV2 and TRBJ2-7, with 7 bases matching TRBD2. CDR1 SNHLY and CDR2 FYNNEI come from the germline V gene. This CDR3 has 14 residues. V trimming: 4 bases; J trimming: 2 bases; junction bases outside the gene matches: 5. CDR3 sequence (DNA): TGTGCCAGCAGTGGGCAGCGGGAAACCTACGAGCAGTACTTC. It codes for CASSGQRETYEQYF.

The V and J genes are TRBV18 and TRBJ2-5; 7 bases line up with TRBD1. V shed 4 bases, J shed 3 bases, and the junction held 2 bases outside the gene matches. The CDR3 totals 13 residues. Germline V CDR1 and CDR2: KGHSH, LQKENI. In DNA form, the CDR3 reads TGTGCCAGCTCACAGGGACAGAAAGAGACCCAGTACTTC. Protein: CASSQGQKETQYF.

By sample share, this clone is medium-sized. The gene calls are TRBV25-1 and TRBJ1-1; 10 bases match TRBD1. The CDR3 extends over 13 amino acids. In germline, CDR1 is MGHDK, CDR2 SYGVNS. The V and J ends lost 8 bases and 4 bases, in that order; junction bases with no gene match: 4. CDR3 DNA: TGTGCCAGCGGTGGACAGGGGGGCACTGAAGCTTTCTTT. This translates into CASGGQGGTEAFF.

This chain joins TRBV19 and TRBJ2-6; D might be TRBD1 (5 bases). CDR3 length: 14 amino acids. The germline V gene has CDR1 LNHDA and CDR2 SQIVND (reference sequence). Trimming took off 7 bases at V and 0 bases at J, with 7 bases between the two ends. The CDR3 nucleotides are TGTGCCAGTACGGACAACTCTGGGGCCAACGTCCTGACTTTC. Translation: CASTDNSGANVLTF.

The chain uses TRBV7-9 and TRBJ2-1, with D tentatively TRBD1 (6 bases). Germline V CDR1 and CDR2: SEHNR, FQNEAQ (reference sequence). The V end lost 5 bases, the J end lost 1 base, and 15 bases lay between the germline ends. This CDR3 region has 16 residues. The CDR3 bases are TGTGCCAGCAGCGGGGGTAGAGGGGGATCCTACAATGAGCAGTTCTTC. It codes for CASSGGRGGSYNEQFF. The variable domain in full, with the rest retrieved from reference TRBV7-9 and TRBJ2-1, is DTGVSQNPRHKITKRGQNVTFRCDPISEHNRLYWYRQTLGQGPEFLTYFQNEAQLEKSRLLSDRFSAERPKGSFSTLEIQRTEQGDSAMYLCASSGGRGGSYNEQFFGPGTRLTVL.

This clone turned up a few times. J is TRBJ1-2 and V is TRBV2; 11 bases agree with TRBD1. Germline lookup yields CDR1 SNHLY and CDR2 FYNNEI. The CDR3 length is 15 residues. The V segment lost 6 bases and the J segment 7 bases; nucleotides outside the gene matches: 10. This chain's CDR3 is CASSEDRGRVIGYTF. CDR3 sequence (DNA): TGTGCCAGCAGCGAGGACAGGGGGCGCGTTATTGGCTACACCTTC.

This chain uses TRBV3-1 (or the pseudogene TRBV3-2) with TRBJ1-2; no clear D gene. The germline V and J ends were trimmed by 3 bases and 2 bases, with 7 bases remaining between them. Germline V lookup: CDR1 LGHDT, CDR2 YNNKEL (reference sequence). This CDR3 is built from 13 residues. The CDR3 nucleotides are TGTGCCAGCAGCCACACTTCCAACTATGGCTACACCTTC. Translation gives CASSHTSNYGYTF.

This clone was counted once. The rearrangement links TRBV9 to TRBJ2-1; TRBD2 matches at 12 bases. The CDR3 contains 18 residues. Germline CDR1 SGDLS, CDR2 YYNGEE. V trimming: 0 bases; J trimming: 1 base; junction bases outside the gene matches: 5. The CDR3 bases are TGTGCCAGCAGCGTAGGCCTAGCGGGAGGGCCATCCTACAATGAGCAGTTCTTC. It translates to CASSVGLAGGPSYNEQFF.

This clone appeared a few times. J is TRBJ1-6 and V is TRBV2, with a possible D match to TRBD1 (6 bases). The CDR3 totals 12 residues. The V end was cut by 7 bases, the J end by 5 bases, with 6 bases between. CDR1 is SNHLY and CDR2 is FYNNEI in the germline V gene. CDR3 loop: CASNRDNSPLHF. CDR3 bases: TGTGCCAGCAACAGGGATAATTCACCCCTCCACTTT.

The J gene is TRBJ2-7, the V gene TRBV6-5; 8 nucleotides align to TRBD1. This CDR3 spans 14 amino acids. CDR1 and CDR2 (germline): MNHEY, SVGAGI. The trim removed 6 bases at V and 1 base at J, leaving 5 bases unmatched. The CDR3: CASSLGTGSYEQYF. CDR3 sequence (DNA): TGTGCCAGCAGCTTGGGGACAGGATCCTACGAGCAGTACTTC.